Presented here are 29 T cell receptor beta chains from one specimen sequenced in a study of blood T cell repertoires in COVID-19. Generated by immunoSEQ multiplex PCR, the TCRdb table keeps only in-frame clones and is missing some. The sample holds 200,000 to 300,000 clones, 70% to 90% seen once. The material sequenced was peripheral blood. All receptors derive from a woman aged 55-69 years with COVID-19, enrolled during active disease.

The V gene is TRBV28, the J gene TRBJ1-5, with D perhaps TRBD1 (6 bases). The CDR3 spans 18 residues. V was trimmed by 3 bases and J by 2 bases, leaving 20 bases between them. Germline V gives CDR1 MDHEN, CDR2 SYDVKM. The CDR3 here is CASSLDQPSNRGNQPQHF. The CDR3 bases are TGTGCCAGCAGTTTGGACCAACCTTCCAACAGGGGCAATCAGCCCCAGCATTTT.

This rearrangement joins TRBV6-5 to TRBJ2-4; 7 bases align to TRBD1. The CDR3 spans 14 residues. Germline values: CDR1 MNHEY, CDR2 SVGAGI. The ends lost 6 bases at V and 7 bases at J; junction bases unmatched: 9. This chain's CDR3 is CASSDRSRGNIQYF. DNA for the CDR3: TGTGCCAGCAGCGACAGGAGCAGGGGGAACATTCAGTACTTC.

The chain joins TRBV9 to TRBJ2-1; a weak D match, TRBD2 (6 bases). The CDR3 has 14 amino acids. V was cut by 0 bases and J by 5 bases, with 9 bases left in between. Per the germline V gene, CDR1 is SGDLS and CDR2 is YYNGEE. The CDR3 coding sequence is TGTGCCAGCAGCGTAGTTGCGGGGAACAATGAGCAGTTCTTC. Protein product: CASSVVAGNNEQFF.

The chain recombines TRBV19 with TRBJ2-1; 7 bases fit TRBD2. Germline-derived CDR1 and CDR2 are LNHDA and SQIVND (reference sequence). The CDR3 extends over 13 amino acids. Trimming cost V 1 base and J 6 bases; bases outside gene matches: 0. The CDR3 loop reads CASSIGEGNEQFF. DNA for the CDR3: TGTGCCAGTAGTATAGGGGAGGGCAATGAGCAGTTCTTC.

This chain uses TRBV30 with TRBJ2-7, with D unresolved. V was cut by 0 bases and J by 5 bases, with 11 bases left in between. This CDR3 is built from 13 residues. Germline values: CDR1 GTSNPN, CDR2 SVGIG (reference sequence). CDR3 nucleotides: TGTGCCTGGAGTGTGCTTCGGAGAGACGAGCAGTACTTC. Protein product: CAWSVLRRDEQYF.

V and J are TRBV9 and TRBJ1-3; D not certain. The CDR3 runs 18 residues. Germline V gene lookup returns CDR1 SGDLS and CDR2 YYNGEE. The ends were cut back, 6 bases at V and 0 bases at J, with 22 bases in the middle. The CDR3 nucleotides read TGTGCCAGCACCCCGAGTCCCCCTTCTTACAGCTCTGGAAACACCATATATTTT. As protein: CASTPSPPSYSSGNTIYF.

This CDR3 is CASSPGTGHNEKLFF. In DNA form, the CDR3 reads TGTGCCAGCAGTCCCGGGACAGGGCACAATGAAAAACTGTTTTTT. This sequence joins TRBV6-2 or TRBV6-3 and TRBJ1-4; 9 nucleotides match TRBD1. V was pared by 5 bases and J by 5 bases, with 6 bases of the junction left unmatched. CDR3 length equals 15 residues. Germline lookup yields CDR1 MNHEY and CDR2 SVGEGT.

The chain has TRBV7-8 and TRBJ1-2; 9 nucleotides match TRBD1. CDR1 and CDR2 from the germline V gene are SGHVS and FQNEAQ. This CDR3 comprises 14 residues. The V gene end was trimmed by 0 bases and the J gene end by 8 bases; junction bases not matched to a gene: 4. CDR3 DNA sequence: TGTGCCAGCAGCTTAGCCGGGACAGGGCTCGGCTACACCTTC. Translated, it gives CASSLAGTGLGYTF. The complete variable domain, with remaining parts taken from reference TRBV7-8 and TRBJ1-2, reads GAGVSQSPRYKVAKRGQDVALRCDPISGHVSLFWYQQALGQGPEFLTYFQNEAQLDKSGLPSDRFFAERPEGSVSTLKIQRTQQEDSAVYLCASSLAGTGLGYTFGSGTRLTVV.

V is TRBV18 and J is TRBJ2-7, with TRBD1 matching over 8 bases. This CDR3 has 14 amino acids. J gave up 6 bases and V 1 base, and 5 bases lay outside the gene matches. Germline V gives CDR1 KGHSH, CDR2 LQKENI. The CDR3 DNA reads TGTGCCAGCTCACCACTACAGGGGGGAGGCGAGCAGTACTTC. Amino acid sequence: CASSPLQGGGEQYF.

V usage is TRBV27 and J usage is TRBJ2-1; weak D call: TRBD2 (5 bases). In germline, CDR1 is MNHEY, CDR2 SMNVEV (reference sequence). The ends were cut back, 6 bases at V and 0 bases at J, with 12 bases in the middle. This CDR3 spans 15 amino acids. DNA of the CDR3: TGTGCCAGCAGACTGGACGGAGGCTCCTACAATGAGCAGTTCTTC. It yields the protein CASRLDGGSYNEQFF.

V usage is TRBV6-5 and J usage is TRBJ1-1; possible D gene TRBD1, 6 bases. The CDR3 has 14 residues. Germline V CDR1 and CDR2: MNHEY, SVGAGI. Trimming removed 7 bases at V and 4 bases at J, with 16 bases between. CDR3 DNA sequence: TGTGCCAGCACCCGGGGACGGGGGGCCACTGAAGCTTTCTTT. It translates to CASTRGRGATEAFF.

The CDR3, as DNA: TGTGCCAGTAGTATCCCACAGGGTACGGCAGATACGCAGTATTTT. Protein product: CASSIPQGTADTQYF. The J gene is TRBJ2-3, the V gene TRBV19; D may be TRBD1 (6 bases). Per the germline V gene, CDR1 is LNHDA and CDR2 is SQIVND (reference sequence). CDR3 length: 15 residues. V lost 3 bases and J lost 4, with 14 bases in between.

This chain uses TRBV12-3 or TRBV12-4 with TRBJ2-7; 10 nucleotides line up with TRBD1. Losses at the gene ends were 4 bases for V and 4 bases for J; bases not matched to a gene: 1. The CDR3 sequence is 13 residues long. CDR3 DNA sequence: TGTGCCAGCAGTTGGGACAGGGGTTACGAGCAGTACTTC. It specifies CASSWDRGYEQYF.

This sequence joins TRBV6-4 and TRBJ2-7; possibly TRBD2 for D (5 bases). This CDR3 comprises 16 residues. Trimming removed 2 bases from V and 2 bases from J, with 16 bases in between. CDR1 is MRHNA and CDR2 is SNTAGT in the germline V gene. In DNA form, the CDR3 reads TGTGCCAGCAGTGACCCGGACTGCAGAGCGGCCTACGAGCAGTACTTC. This codes for CASSDPDCRAAYEQYF.

This chain joins TRBV19 and TRBJ2-3, with 8 bases aligning to TRBD1. V gave up 3 bases and J gave up 0 bases; unmatched junction bases: 8. The CDR3 extends over 17 amino acids. Germline CDR1 is LNHDA and CDR2 is SQIVND (reference sequence). Here the CDR3 DNA reads TGTGCCAGTAGTATGAGCAGGACAGGGACTAGCACAGATACGCAGTATTTT. It specifies CASSMSRTGTSTDTQYF.

This chain connects TRBV7-8 to TRBJ1-5, with D hard to call. The V and J ends lost 2 bases and 11 bases respectively, with 13 bases between them. Germline V gene sequence: CDR1 SGHVS, CDR2 FQNEAQ. The CDR3 totals 13 residues. CDR3 in DNA: TGTGCCAGCAGCTTAAACAGAGCTAAAGCCCAGCATTTT. Translating gives CASSLNRAKAQHF. Using reference TRBV7-8 and TRBJ1-5 for the parts outside the CDR3, the full variable domain is GAGVSQSPRYKVAKRGQDVALRCDPISGHVSLFWYQQALGQGPEFLTYFQNEAQLDKSGLPSDRFFAERPEGSVSTLKIQRTQQEDSAVYLCASSLNRAKAQHFGDGTRLSIL.

The V gene is TRBV7-6, the J gene TRBJ2-7; no clear D. The CDR3 has 14 amino acids. V gave up 1 base and J gave up 6 bases, with 13 bases separating them. Germline assignment: CDR1 SGHVS and CDR2 FNYEAQ. The CDR3 coding sequence is TGTGCCAGCAGCTTAGATGCTAGAACATCCGAGCAGTACTTC. This codes for CASSLDARTSEQYF.

The chain carries TRBV7-8 and TRBJ2-2; 8 nucleotides match TRBD1. CDR3 length equals 15 residues. The trim removed 5 bases at V and 7 bases at J, leaving 9 bases unmatched. Germline V gene lookup returns CDR1 SGHVS and CDR2 FQNEAQ. In nucleotides, the CDR3 is TGTGCCAGCAGCCCCAGGGGGCGCGTTGTCGGGGAGCTGTTTTTT. Residues: CASSPRGRVVGELFF.

A word on this clone: The same CDR3 can be traced to other DNA sequences in this sample. The chain has TRBV2 and TRBJ1-5, with 10 nucleotides matching TRBD1. This CDR3 is built from 15 residues. The V segment lost 5 bases and the J segment 2 bases; nucleotides outside the gene matches: 3. Germline V gives CDR1 SNHLY, CDR2 FYNNEI. The CDR3 protein is CASSRDRGGNQPQHF. The CDR3 bases are TGTGCCAGCAGTCGGGACAGGGGAGGCAATCAGCCCCAGCATTTT.

This clone showed up just a few times. The genes are TRBV4-1 and TRBJ1-5; TRBD1 matches at 7 bases. The CDR3 sequence is 16 residues long. CDR1 is MGHRA, CDR2 YSYEKL, per germline. V trimming: 0 bases; J trimming: 2 bases; junction bases outside the gene matches: 4. Written as DNA, the CDR3 is TGCGCCAGCAGCCAAGAGGGGACAGTTGGCAATCAGCCCCAGCATTTT. Its translation: CASSQEGTVGNQPQHF.

This clone was detected once. This chain links TRBV5-1 with TRBJ2-5, with D possibly matching TRBD2 (5 bases). Trimming took off 7 bases at V and 0 bases at J, with 13 bases between the two ends. Germline V lookup: CDR1 SGHRS, CDR2 YFSETQ. The CDR3 covers 14 residues. In nucleotides, the CDR3 is TGCGCCAGCGGACTCGGAGGCGACCAAGAGACCCAGTACTTC. It yields the protein CASGLGGDQETQYF. Drawing the rest from reference TRBV5-1 and TRBJ2-5, the complete variable domain is KAGVTQTPRYLIKTRGQQVTLSCSPISGHRSVSWYQQTPGQGLQFLFEYFSETQRNKGNFPGRFSGRQFSNSRSEMNVSTLELGDSALYLCASGLGGDQETQYFGPGTRLLVL.

This chain links TRBV5-1 with TRBJ2-5; 7 nucleotides align to TRBD2. Trimming removed 0 bases from V and 5 bases from J; junction bases left unmatched: 1. There are 13 residues in the CDR3. Germline values: CDR1 SGHRS, CDR2 YFSETQ. Here the CDR3 DNA reads TGCGCCAGCAGCTTGGCCGGGGGGGAGACCCAGTACTTC. It encodes CASSLAGGETQYF.

The J gene is TRBJ2-7, the V gene TRBV29-1, with 11 bases fitting TRBD2. V lost 4 bases to trimming and J lost 4 bases; unmatched junction nucleotides: 9. Germline CDR1 and CDR2: SQVTM and ANQGSEA. The CDR3 sequence is 15 residues long. The CDR3 reads CSVVFTSGRVYEQYF. CDR3 DNA: TGCAGCGTTGTGTTTACTAGCGGGAGAGTGTACGAGCAGTACTTC.

The rearrangement joins TRBV29-1 to TRBJ2-1; the D is unclear. The CDR3 is made up of 11 amino acids. In germline, CDR1 is SQVTM, CDR2 ANQGSEA. V shed 5 bases and J shed 4 bases, with 6 bases lying between them. CDR3 nucleotides: TGCAGCGTTTTCCTTTACAATGAGCAGTTCTTC. Residues: CSVFLYNEQFF.

V is TRBV12-3 or TRBV12-4 and J is TRBJ1-6; D unclear. Trimming left V 4 bases short and J 10 bases short, with 11 bases between. The CDR3 consists of 13 residues. The CDR3 nucleotides read TGTGCCAGCAGTTCAAACCCGAGGTCACCCCTCCACTTT. It codes for CASSSNPRSPLHF.

The chain recombines TRBV5-1 with TRBJ2-3, with a weak D call TRBD2 (6 bases). The CDR3 loop spans 14 amino acids. CDR1 is SGHRS and CDR2 is YFSETQ in the germline V gene. The germline V and J ends were trimmed by 4 bases and 2 bases, with 11 bases remaining between them. CDR3 DNA sequence: TGCGCCAGCAGCGTTAGCGGAACCACAGATACGCAGTATTTT. The encoded protein is CASSVSGTTDTQYF.

The rearrangement joins TRBV7-9 to TRBJ1-3; D might be TRBD1 (5 bases). Germline CDR1 reads SEHNR; CDR2 reads FQNEAQ (reference sequence). The CDR3 has 18 residues. V lost 3 bases and J lost 0, with 18 bases in between. This CDR3 reads CASSFQGIRLGSGNTIYF. CDR3 DNA sequence: TGTGCCAGCAGCTTCCAGGGAATAAGGCTCGGCTCTGGAAACACCATATATTTT.

The count of this clone is one. The genes are TRBV6-5 and TRBJ2-3, with no clear D. Germline V gene sequence: CDR1 MNHEY, CDR2 SVGAGI. This CDR3 spans 13 amino acids. The CDR3 protein is CATVASRTDTQYF. CDR3 nucleotide sequence: TGTGCGACGGTAGCCTCTCGCACAGATACGCAGTATTTT.

This chain uses TRBV7-2 with TRBJ2-1, with 9 bases identical to TRBD2. This CDR3 is 18 amino acids long. Germline CDR1 is SGHTA and CDR2 is FQGNSA. After removal of 3 bases from V and 4 bases from J, the junction contained 13 bases not matched to a gene. The CDR3: CASSFFVAASGVYNEQFF. For the CDR3, the DNA is TGTGCCAGCAGCTTTTTTGTGGCGGCTAGCGGGGTTTACAATGAGCAGTTCTTC. Variable domain in full (rest from reference TRBV7-2 and TRBJ2-1): GAGVSQSPSNKVTEKGKDVELRCDPISGHTALYWYRQSLGQGLEFLIYFQGNSAPDKSGLPSDRFSAERTGGSVSTLTIQRTQQEDSAVYLCASSFFVAASGVYNEQFFGPGTRLTVL.